This is a list of T cell receptor beta chains from one sample in a study of blood T cell repertoires in COVID-19. Using immunoSEQ multiplex PCR, the repertoire was profiled, and TCRdb retains in-frame clones only, with some absent. The data contain over 110,000 clones, approximately 87% of them singletons. Sequencing was done on a sample of PBMCs or T cells enriched from blood (not recorded which). Every receptor here comes from a man aged 45 to 65 in a cohort exposed to, infected with or recovered from COVID-19 (not recorded which). Each CDR3 is given with its conserved first and last residue. Fields, in order: J gene, clone size, D gene, V gene, CDR3 DNA, CDR3 protein. D genes are given only for firm matches. Clone size, where shown, is once, few, many, or a class for clones that have expanded.

TRBJ1-6 . . TRBV30 TGTGCCTGGAACCTCTCGGGGGGGTCACCCCTCCACTTT CAWNLSGGSPLHF
TRBJ2-3 . TRBD1 TRBV15 TGTGCCACCAGCAGAGATACCTGGACAGGGGGCACAGATACGCAGTATTTT CATSRDTWTGGTDTQYF
TRBJ1-6 . . TRBV6-5 TGTGCCAGCAGGATCGACAGCCCGTATTCACCCCTCCACTTT CASRIDSPYSPLHF
TRBJ2-5 . TRBD2 TRBV6-5 TGTGCCAGCAGTTATGCCCTAGCGGGAGGGAGAGAGACCCAGTACTTC CASSYALAGGRETQYF
TRBJ2-3 few . TRBV4-1 TGCGCCAGCAGCCAAGATCGGGCGGGGAGAGGTCCCACAGATACGCAGTATTTT CASSQDRAGRGPTDTQYF
TRBJ2-1 . TRBD2 TRBV9 TGTGCCAGCAGTGATAGCGGGAGCTCCTACAATGAGCAGTTCTTC CASSDSGSSYNEQFF
TRBJ1-5 few . TRBV4-1 TGCGCCAGCAGCCAAGAGGGGGGGTTCGGGCTAAATCAGCCCCAGCATTTT CASSQEGGFGLNQPQHF
TRBJ1-5 . TRBD1 TRBV28 TGTGCCAGCAGTTTAGGGACAGGGGGCGGACAGCCCCAGCATTTT CASSLGTGGGQPQHF
TRBJ2-5 . TRBD2 TRBV6-2/TRBV6-3 TGTGCCAGCAGTTACGGGCTAGCATGGGGGGGGACCCAGTACTTC CASSYGLAWGGTQYF
TRBJ2-5 . . TRBV10-2 TGCGCCAGCAGTGAGTCTCCCGGGTTTGGGGAGACCCAGTACTTC CASSESPGFGETQYF
TRBJ2-2 . TRBD1 TRBV6-5 TGTGCCAGCAGGACAGGGGGCGTGAACACCGGGGAGCTGTTTTTT CASRTGGVNTGELFF
TRBJ2-1 once TRBD2 TRBV10-3 TGTGCCAGCACGGGGGGGAATGAGCAGTTCTTC CASTGGNEQFF
TRBJ1-1 few . TRBV30 TGTGCCTGGAGAGACAGCGTACGGTATGAAGCTTTCTTT CAWRDSVRYEAFF
TRBJ1-4 . TRBD1 TRBV5-4 TGTGCCAGCAGCTTAGGACAGGCGGGAAAACTGTTTTTT CASSLGQAGKLFF
TRBJ2-1 . . TRBV9 TGTGCCAGCAGCGTAGTCGGGGAACCCTACAATGAGCAGTTCTTC CASSVVGEPYNEQFF
TRBJ2-6 . . TRBV5-1 TGCGCCAGCAGCTTGCTGAGCTCTGGGGCCAACGTCCTGACTTTC CASSLLSSGANVLTF
TRBJ1-2 . TRBD1 TRBV5-1 TGCGCCAGCAGGGATAAGGGACAGGGAGTGGATGGCTACACCTTC CASRDKGQGVDGYTF
TRBJ2-5 . TRBD2 TRBV7-6 TGTGCCAGCAGCTCCTTAGCGGGCAGTAGGTACCAAGAGACCCAGTACTTC CASSSLAGSRYQETQYF
TRBJ1-4 . TRBD1 TRBV5-1 TGCGCCAGCAGCTCCTCGGACAGGGGGAATGAAAAACTGTTTTTT CASSSSDRGNEKLFF
TRBJ2-1 . TRBD1 TRBV7-6 TGTGCCAGCAGCGCAACAGGGGCTGGCCGTGGGAATGAGCAGTTCTTC CASSATGAGRGNEQFF
TRBJ2-5 . . TRBV4-3 TGCGCCAGCAGCCGGGGGCGCGGAGAGACCCAGTACTTC CASSRGRGETQYF
TRBJ2-5 . . TRBV4-1 TGCGCCAGCAGCCAGGTATTTCCGGGTCGAGCTAATCGAGAGACCCAGTACTTC CASSQVFPGRANRETQYF
TRBJ1-2 once . TRBV27 TGTGCCAGCAGTTCAGGAACCGATCTCCTCGGTGGCTACACCTTC CASSSGTDLLGGYTF
TRBJ2-6 . TRBD1 TRBV2 TGTGCCAGCAGCCCCCGGGACAGGGCCCTCTCTGGGGCCAACGTCCTGACTTTC CASSPRDRALSGANVLTF
TRBJ1-2 . TRBD1 TRBV30 TGTGCCTGGACGAAGAGGACAGGGGGAGTGGAAGGCTACACCTTC CAWTKRTGGVEGYTF